These T cell receptor beta chains were read from a single sample in a study of regulatory and conventional T cells in RAG deficiency. Data came from immunoSEQ multiplex PCR; TCRdb stores just in-frame clones and leaves some out. This table has roughly 35,000 clones, about 89% appearing once. These same data were also listed under a study on regulatory T cells.

Sequencing was done on a sample of CD8+ T cells sorted from blood. These receptors originate from a human donor in good health. CDR3s include the opening cysteine and the closing phenylalanine or tryptophan. D genes are given only for firm matches. Clone size is stated in some rows and not others, as once, few, many or a class when expanded.

v_gene	len	d_gene	j_gene	abundance	CDR3aa	CDR3nt
TRBV2	13	NA	TRBJ2-3	NA	CASSGPSTDTQYF	TGTGCCAGCAGTGGACCCAGCACAGATACGCAGTATTTT
TRBV30	12	NA	TRBJ2-3	NA	CAWGSLGDTQYF	TGTGCCTGGGGTTCCCTGGGGGATACGCAGTATTTT
TRBV7-9	14	NA	TRBJ1-5	NA	CASSGHNSNQPQHF	TGTGCCAGCAGCGGGCATAATAGCAATCAGCCCCAGCATTTT
TRBV5-1	18	TRBD2	TRBJ2-2	once	CASSLEASGRTNTGELFF	TGCGCCAGCAGCTTGGAGGCTAGCGGGAGGACGAACACCGGGGAGCTGTTTTTT
TRBV7-2	17	TRBD1	TRBJ2-2	NA	CASSPMGTVITTGELFF	TGTGCCAGCAGCCCCATGGGGACAGTGATTACCACCGGGGAGCTGTTTTTT
TRBV10-3	16	NA	TRBJ1-1	NA	CAISETTMTGNTEAFF	TGTGCCATCAGTGAGACAACGATGACAGGAAACACTGAAGCTTTCTTT
TRBV10-1	11	NA	TRBJ1-2	NA	CASPVGYGYTF	TGCGCCAGCCCCGTGGGCTATGGCTACACCTTC
TRBV28	14	NA	TRBJ1-3	NA	CASQSAGIGNTIYF	TGTGCCAGCCAAAGTGCAGGGATTGGAAACACCATATATTTT
TRBV2	16	NA	TRBJ2-1	NA	CASSEAWFLGLNEQFF	TGTGCCAGCAGTGAAGCCTGGTTTCTCGGGCTAAATGAGCAGTTCTTC
TRBV7-9	15	TRBD1	TRBJ2-2	NA	CASSSDRGLTGELFF	TGTGCCAGCAGCTCGGACAGGGGGCTCACCGGGGAGCTGTTTTTT
TRBV10-1	12	TRBD1	TRBJ2-7	NA	CASSATGFEQYF	TGCGCCAGCAGTGCGACAGGGTTCGAGCAGTACTTC
TRBV28	15	NA	TRBJ1-2	NA	CASSWLRGKANGYTF	TGTGCCAGCAGTTGGCTCAGGGGTAAGGCAAATGGCTACACCTTC
TRBV21-1	16	NA	TRBJ2-3	NA	CASSKLSGGGTDTQYF	TGTGCCAGCAGCAAACTGTCAGGGGGCGGAACAGATACGCAGTATTTT
TRBV29-1	17	TRBD2	TRBJ2-1	NA	CSVEGEGLAGGHNEQFF	TGCAGCGTTGAAGGGGAGGGTCTGGCGGGAGGTCACAATGAGCAGTTCTTC
TRBV29-1	14	NA	TRBJ2-1	NA	CSVAGGLSYNEQFF	TGCAGCGTTGCCGGGGGCCTCTCCTACAATGAGCAGTTCTTC
TRBV29-1	15	TRBD1	TRBJ2-1	NA	CSVPASGTGSDEQFF	TGCAGCGTGCCAGCCTCGGGGACAGGGTCGGATGAGCAGTTCTTC
TRBV9	15	NA	TRBJ1-2	NA	CASSVDPTANYGYTF	TGTGCCAGCAGCGTAGACCCAACGGCTAACTATGGCTACACCTTC
TRBV7-6	15	TRBD1	TRBJ1-5	NA	CASSPETGVGQPQHF	TGTGCCAGCAGCCCTGAAACAGGGGTAGGACAGCCCCAGCATTTT
TRBV19	15	TRBD1	TRBJ1-6	once	CASSKGNLGGTELHF	TGTGCCAGTAGTAAAGGGAATTTAGGCGGGACAGAACTCCACTTT
TRBV10-1	15	TRBD1	TRBJ2-2	NA	CASSKDRVGTGELFF	TGCGCCAGCAGCAAGGACAGGGTCGGCACCGGGGAGCTGTTTTTT
TRBV7-9	16	TRBD1	TRBJ2-5	NA	CASSQTGTGAWETQYF	TGTGCCAGCAGCCAAACCGGGACAGGGGCATGGGAGACCCAGTACTTC
TRBV19	15	NA	TRBJ2-7	once	CASSKDSYSSYEQYF	TGTGCCAGTAGTAAGGACAGTTATAGCTCCTACGAGCAGTACTTC
TRBV2	15	TRBD1	TRBJ2-7	NA	CASSDGRQGGHEQYF	TGTGCCAGCAGCGACGGACGACAGGGGGGCCACGAGCAGTACTTC
TRBV5-1	15	NA	TRBJ2-3	NA	CASSLDGGGTDTQYF	TGCGCCAGCAGCTTGGATGGGGGCGGCACAGATACGCAGTATTTT
TRBV18	13	NA	TRBJ1-5	once	CASSRESNQPQHF	TGTGCCAGCTCACGGGAGAGCAATCAGCCCCAGCATTTT
TRBV9	14	NA	TRBJ2-7	NA	CASSAPDRPGEQYF	TGTGCCAGCAGCGCGCCGGACCGTCCGGGCGAGCAGTACTTC
TRBV27	12	NA	TRBJ2-7	NA	CASRDGAYEQYF	TGTGCCAGCAGGGACGGAGCCTACGAGCAGTACTTC
TRBV6-1	15	NA	TRBJ1-1	NA	CASSEDRRMNTEAFF	TGTGCCAGCAGTGAAGATAGACGGATGAACACTGAAGCTTTCTTT
TRBV11-3	15	NA	TRBJ2-2	NA	CASSSDPRNTGELFF	TGTGCCAGCAGCTCGGACCCCAGAAACACCGGGGAGCTGTTTTTT
TRBV4-1	15	NA	TRBJ1-1	NA	CASSSGWGEFTEAFF	TGCGCCAGCAGCTCAGGGTGGGGTGAGTTCACTGAAGCTTTCTTT
TRBV6-5	13	TRBD1	TRBJ2-1	NA	CASRSTGTNEQFF	TGTGCCAGCAGATCGACAGGGACCAATGAGCAGTTCTTC
TRBV29-1	13	NA	TRBJ2-3	NA	CSVVSPSSYTQYF	TGCAGCGTTGTTAGTCCTTCGTCCTATACGCAGTATTTT
TRBV5-1	15	NA	TRBJ1-6	once	CASSLAELFGSPLHF	TGCGCCAGCAGCTTGGCCGAGTTGTTTGGGTCACCCCTCCACTTT
TRBV9	16	TRBD2	TRBJ2-3	NA	CASSAPLSGGGLAQYF	TGTGCCAGCAGCGCCCCTCTTAGCGGGGGGGGGTTGGCGCAGTATTTT
TRBV27	16	NA	TRBJ2-6	NA	CASSNMGAFGANVLTF	TGTGCCAGCAGTAATATGGGGGCTTTTGGGGCCAACGTCCTGACTTTC
TRBV5-4	15	TRBD1	TRBJ1-4	NA	CASSSATGLNEKLFF	TGTGCCAGCAGCTCGGCGACAGGGTTGAATGAAAAACTGTTTTTT
TRBV5-1	14	NA	TRBJ2-3	NA	CASSGGGDYDTQYF	TGCGCCAGCAGCGGTGGGGGAGATTACGATACGCAGTATTTT
TRBV19	13	NA	TRBJ2-5	NA	CASSMQGQETQYF	TGTGCCAGTAGTATGCAGGGGCAAGAGACCCAGTACTTC
TRBV30	13	TRBD1	TRBJ1-2	NA	CAWSQDRSYGYTF	TGTGCCTGGAGTCAGGACAGGTCCTATGGCTACACCTTC
TRBV10-2	14	NA	TRBJ2-5	NA	CASSGQGTQETQYF	TGCGCCAGCAGTGGTCAGGGGACTCAAGAGACCCAGTACTTC
TRBV28	15	TRBD2	TRBJ2-1	NA	CASMVMVAGGNEQFF	TGTGCCAGCATGGTCATGGTGGCGGGAGGAAATGAGCAGTTCTTC
TRBV6-1	13	NA	TRBJ1-4	few	CASSEQGVEKLFF	TGTGCCAGCAGTGAACAGGGCGTTGAAAAACTGTTTTTT